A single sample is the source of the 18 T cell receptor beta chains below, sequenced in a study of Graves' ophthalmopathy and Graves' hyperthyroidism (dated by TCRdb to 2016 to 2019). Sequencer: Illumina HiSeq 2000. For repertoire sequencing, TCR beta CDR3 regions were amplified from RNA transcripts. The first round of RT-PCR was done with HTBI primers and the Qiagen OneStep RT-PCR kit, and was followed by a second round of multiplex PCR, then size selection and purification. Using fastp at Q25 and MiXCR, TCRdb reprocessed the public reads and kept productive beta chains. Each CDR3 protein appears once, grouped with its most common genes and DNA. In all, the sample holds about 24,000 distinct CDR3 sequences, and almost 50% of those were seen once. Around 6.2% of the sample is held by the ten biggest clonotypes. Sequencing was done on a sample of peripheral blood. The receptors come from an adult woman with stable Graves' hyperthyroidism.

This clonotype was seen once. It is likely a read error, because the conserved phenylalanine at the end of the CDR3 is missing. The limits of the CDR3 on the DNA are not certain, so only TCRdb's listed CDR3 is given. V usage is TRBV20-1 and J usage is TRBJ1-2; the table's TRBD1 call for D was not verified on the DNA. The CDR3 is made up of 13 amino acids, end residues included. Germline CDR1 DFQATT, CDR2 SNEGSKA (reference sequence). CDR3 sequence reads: CSARMRGSGTGPL.

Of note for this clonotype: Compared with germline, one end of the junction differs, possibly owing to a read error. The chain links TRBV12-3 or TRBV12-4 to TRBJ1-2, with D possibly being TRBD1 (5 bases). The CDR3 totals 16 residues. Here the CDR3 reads CASRGVILPDHYGYTF. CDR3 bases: TGTGCCAGCAGGGGGGTAATCCTACCTGACCACTATGGTTACACCTTC.

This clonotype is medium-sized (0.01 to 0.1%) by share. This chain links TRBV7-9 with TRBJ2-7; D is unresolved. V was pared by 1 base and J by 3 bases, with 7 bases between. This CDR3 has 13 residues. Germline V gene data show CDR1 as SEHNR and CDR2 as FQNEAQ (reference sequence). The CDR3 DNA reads TGTGCCAGCAGCTTAGATGAGTTCTACGAGCAGTACTTC. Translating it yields CASSLDEFYEQYF.

CDR3 nucleotides: TGTGCCAGCTCACCACCTTCCAGGGGGTCGAACAATGAGCAGTTCTTC. This codes for CASSPPSRGSNNEQFF. The chain combines TRBV18 with TRBJ2-1, with TRBD1 identical over 7 bases. Germline CDR1 KGHSH, CDR2 LQKENI. The CDR3 covers 16 residues. V shed 0 bases, J shed 5 bases, and the junction held 7 bases outside the gene matches.

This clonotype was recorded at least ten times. The CDR3 protein is CASSPHGTGGNYGYTF. The CDR3 region has the DNA TGTGCCAGCAGCCCACATGGGACAGGGGGTAACTATGGCTACACCTTC. V gene TRBV7-9 combines with J gene TRBJ1-2; 11 nucleotides align to TRBD1. The trim removed 5 bases at V and 1 base at J, leaving 6 bases unmatched. Germline V gene lookup returns CDR1 SEHNR and CDR2 FQNEAQ (reference sequence). The CDR3 loop spans 16 amino acids.

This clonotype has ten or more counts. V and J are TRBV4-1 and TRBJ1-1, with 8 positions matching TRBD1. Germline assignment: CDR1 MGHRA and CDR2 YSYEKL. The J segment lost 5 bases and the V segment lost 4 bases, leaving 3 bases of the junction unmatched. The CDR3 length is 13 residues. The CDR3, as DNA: TGCGCCAGCAGCCCGGACAGGGATACTGAAGCTTTCTTT. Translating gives CASSPDRDTEAFF.

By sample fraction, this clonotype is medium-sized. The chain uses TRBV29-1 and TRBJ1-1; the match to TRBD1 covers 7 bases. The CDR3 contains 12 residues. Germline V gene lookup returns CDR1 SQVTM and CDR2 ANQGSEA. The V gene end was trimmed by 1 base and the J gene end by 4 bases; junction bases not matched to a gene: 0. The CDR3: CSVEAGGTEAFF. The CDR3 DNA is TGCAGCGTTGAAGCAGGGGGCACTGAAGCTTTCTTT.

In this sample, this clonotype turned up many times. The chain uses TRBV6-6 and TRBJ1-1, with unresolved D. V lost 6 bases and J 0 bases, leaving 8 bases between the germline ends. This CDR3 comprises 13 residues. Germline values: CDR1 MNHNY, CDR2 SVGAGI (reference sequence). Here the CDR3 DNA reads TGTGCCAGCAGAACGACAATGAACACTGAAGCTTTCTTT. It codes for CASRTTMNTEAFF.

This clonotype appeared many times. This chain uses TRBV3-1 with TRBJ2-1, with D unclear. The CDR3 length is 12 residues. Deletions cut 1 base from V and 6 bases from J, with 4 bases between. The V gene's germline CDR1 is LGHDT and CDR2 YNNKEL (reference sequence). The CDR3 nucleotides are TGTGCCAGCAGCCAAGTAGTCAATGAGCAGTTCTTC. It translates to CASSQVVNEQFF.

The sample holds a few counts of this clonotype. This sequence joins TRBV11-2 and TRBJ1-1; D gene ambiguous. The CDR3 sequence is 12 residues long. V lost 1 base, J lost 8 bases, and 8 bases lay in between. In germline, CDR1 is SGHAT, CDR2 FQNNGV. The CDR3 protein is CASSLALAEAFF. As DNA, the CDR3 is TGTGCCAGCAGCTTAGCTTTAGCCGAAGCTTTCTTT.

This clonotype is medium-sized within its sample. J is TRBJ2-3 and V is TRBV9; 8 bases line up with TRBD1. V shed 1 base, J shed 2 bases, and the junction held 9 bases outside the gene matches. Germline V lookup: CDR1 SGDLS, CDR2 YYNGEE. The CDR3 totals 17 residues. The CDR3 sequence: CASSVRAGTGATDTQYF. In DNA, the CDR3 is TGTGCCAGCAGCGTAAGGGCGGGGACAGGAGCCACAGATACGCAGTATTTT.

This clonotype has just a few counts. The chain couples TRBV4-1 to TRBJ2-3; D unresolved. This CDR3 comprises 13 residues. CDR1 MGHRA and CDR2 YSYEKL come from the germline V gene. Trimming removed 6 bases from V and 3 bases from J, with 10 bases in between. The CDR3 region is CASSSMGTDTQYF. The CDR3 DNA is TGCGCCAGCAGTAGTATGGGAACAGATACGCAGTATTTT.

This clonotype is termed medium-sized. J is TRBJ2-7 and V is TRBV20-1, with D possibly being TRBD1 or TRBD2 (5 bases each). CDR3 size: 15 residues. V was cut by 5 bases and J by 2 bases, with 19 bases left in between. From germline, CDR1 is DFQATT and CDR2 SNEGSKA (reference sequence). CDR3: CSAQAAGTSPYEQYF. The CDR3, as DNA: TGCAGTGCTCAAGCCGCCGGGACGTCTCCCTACGAGCAGTACTTC.

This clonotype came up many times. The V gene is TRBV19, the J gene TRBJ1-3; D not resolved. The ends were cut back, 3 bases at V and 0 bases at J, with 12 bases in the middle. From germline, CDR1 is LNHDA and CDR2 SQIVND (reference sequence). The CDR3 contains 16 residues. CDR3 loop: CASSMGAASSGNTIYF. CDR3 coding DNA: TGTGCCAGTAGTATGGGAGCAGCCAGCTCTGGAAACACCATATATTTT. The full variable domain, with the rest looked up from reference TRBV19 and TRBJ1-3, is DGGITQSPKYLFRKEGQNVTLSCEQNLNHDAMYWYRQDPGQGLRLIYYSQIVNDFQKGDIAEGYSVSREKKESFPLTVTSAQKNPTAFYLCASSMGAASSGNTIYFGEGSWLTVV.

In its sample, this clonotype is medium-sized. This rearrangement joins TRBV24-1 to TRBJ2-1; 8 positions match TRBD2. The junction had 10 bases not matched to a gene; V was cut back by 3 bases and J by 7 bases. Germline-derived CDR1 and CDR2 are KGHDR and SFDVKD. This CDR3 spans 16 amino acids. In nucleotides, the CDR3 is TGTGCCACCAGTGATCCCCCTAGGGCGGGAGGAAATGAGCAGTTCTTC. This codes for CATSDPPRAGGNEQFF.

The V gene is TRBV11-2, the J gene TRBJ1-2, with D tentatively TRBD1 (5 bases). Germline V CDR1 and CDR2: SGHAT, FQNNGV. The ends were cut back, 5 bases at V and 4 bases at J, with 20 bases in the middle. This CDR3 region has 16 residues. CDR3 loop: CASSPQDSTSIYGYTF. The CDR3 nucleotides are TGTGCCAGCAGCCCCCAAGACAGTACCTCCATCTATGGCTACACCTTC.

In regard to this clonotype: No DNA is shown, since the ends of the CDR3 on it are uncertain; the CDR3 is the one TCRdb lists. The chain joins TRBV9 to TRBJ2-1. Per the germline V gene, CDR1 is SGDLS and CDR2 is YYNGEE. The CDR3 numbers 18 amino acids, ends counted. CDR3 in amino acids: CASSVDLCASSIAGVQFF.

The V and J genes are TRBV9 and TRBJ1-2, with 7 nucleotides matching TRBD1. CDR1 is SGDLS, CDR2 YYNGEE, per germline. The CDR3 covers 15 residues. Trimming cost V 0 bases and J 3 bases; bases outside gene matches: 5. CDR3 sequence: CASSVEPGGDYGYTF. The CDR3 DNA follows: TGTGCCAGCAGCGTAGAGCCAGGGGGGGACTATGGCTACACCTTC.